The 30 T cell receptor beta chains below come from one sample, sequenced in a study of T cells in Graves' hyperthyroidism and ophthalmopathy. Amplification yielded TCR beta CDR3 regions, with RNA transcripts as the source. RT-PCR in the first round (using the HTBI primer set) targeted the TCR CDR3. From the multiplex PCR reads, TCRdb called clonotypes with MiXCR, one entry per CDR3 protein. The profile covers hundreds of thousands of distinct CDR3 sequences, with roughly 37% appearing a single time and approximately 8.7% taken by the ten largest. Sequencing was done on a sample of blood. These receptors all come from a man in his late teens or twenties with Graves' hyperthyroidism.

This clonotype was seen ten or more times. The chain joins TRBV20-1 to TRBJ1-2, with D tentatively TRBD1 (6 bases). Germline-derived CDR1 and CDR2 are DFQATT and SNEGSKA (reference sequence). The V and J ends lost 4 bases and 7 bases respectively, with 13 bases between them. CDR3 length: 12 residues. The CDR3 loop reads CSAMGGGGGYTF. The CDR3 bases are TGCAGTGCTATGGGGGGGGGCGGTGGCTACACCTTC.

Concerning this clonotype: Possible read error: a much larger clone is one base away. The conserved final phenylalanine or tryptophan is absent from the CDR3, which likely points to a read error. V gene TRBV7-9 combines with J gene TRBJ2-5, with TRBD1 matching 9 bases. Trimming removed 6 bases from V and 5 bases from J; junction bases left unmatched: 7. The germline gives CDR1 SEHNR, CDR2 FQNEAQ (reference sequence). The CDR3 extends over 14 amino acids. The CDR3 nucleotides read TGTGCCAGCAGACCCACAGGGGGCAGGGAGACCCAGTACCTC. Protein product: CASRPTGGRETQYL.

Of note for this clonotype: Possible read error: a much larger clone is one base away. This chain uses TRBV15 with TRBJ1-1, with D possibly matching TRBD1 (5 bases). The germline V gene has CDR1 LNHNV and CDR2 YYDKDF (reference sequence). The CDR3 covers 13 residues. V lost 8 bases and J lost 1, with 11 bases in between. This chain's CDR3 is CATRDGGNTEAFF. The DNA for the CDR3 is TGTGCCACCCGTGATGGGGGGAACACTGAAGCTTTCTTT.

V and J are TRBV6-2 or TRBV6-3 and TRBJ1-5; the match to TRBD1 covers 7 bases. Germline assignment: CDR1 MNHEY and CDR2 SVGEGT. The V gene end was trimmed by 10 bases and the J gene end by 2 bases; junction bases not matched to a gene: 5. This CDR3 contains 13 residues. In DNA form, the CDR3 reads TGTGCCACGACAGGGTTGGGCAATCAGCCCCAGCATTTT. Amino acid sequence: CATTGLGNQPQHF.

DNA of the CDR3: TGTGCCAGCAGCCAAGTAGAGCAAACTGGGGCCAACGTCCTGACTTTC. It codes for CASSQVEQTGANVLTF. This rearrangement joins TRBV4-2 to TRBJ2-6; the D is unclear. CDR1 and CDR2 (germline): LGHNA, YNFKEQ. The CDR3 sequence is 16 residues long. Trimming removed 1 base at V and 2 bases at J, with 9 bases between.

The V and J genes are TRBV10-3 and TRBJ2-6; 10 bases line up with TRBD1. V was pared by 4 bases and J by 0 bases, with 6 bases of the junction left unmatched. The CDR3 covers 18 residues. Germline V gene data show CDR1 as ENHRY and CDR2 as SYGVKD. The CDR3 sequence is CAISGEGQGGSGANVLTF. The CDR3, as DNA: TGTGCCATCAGTGGGGAAGGACAGGGGGGCTCTGGGGCCAACGTCCTGACTTTC.

This clonotype has at least ten counts. J is TRBJ2-6 and V is TRBV20-1, with 8 positions matching TRBD2. V was pared by 3 bases and J by 4 bases, with 5 bases of the junction left unmatched. The germline V gene has CDR1 DFQATT and CDR2 SNEGSKA (reference sequence). The CDR3 consists of 15 residues. In DNA form, the CDR3 reads TGCAGTGCTAGCGGGAGGGCCGCCGGGGCCAACGTCCTGACTTTC. Translation gives CSASGRAAGANVLTF.

This clonotype showed up just a few times. The chain recombines TRBV9 with TRBJ2-5; 7 bases are a match to TRBD1. This CDR3 has 15 residues. Germline V gene sequence: CDR1 SGDLS, CDR2 YYNGEE. V lost 4 bases and J lost 2; bases outside the gene matches: 8. DNA for the CDR3: TGTGCCAGCAGCTCCGAGGGGGCACGGCAAGAGACCCAGTACTTC. Translation: CASSSEGARQETQYF.

The chain uses TRBV19 and TRBJ1-5, with TRBD1 matching over 10 bases. CDR3 size: 17 residues. CDR1 is LNHDA, CDR2 SQIVND, per germline (reference sequence). J lost 1 base, V lost 10 bases, and 13 bases had no gene match. The CDR3 here is CATSDLSDRGSNQPQHF. The DNA for the CDR3 is TGTGCCACCAGTGATTTGTCGGACAGGGGGAGCAATCAGCCCCAGCATTTT.

The chain combines TRBV11-1 with TRBJ2-7; TRBD1 might be the D (6 bases). V was shortened by 1 base and J by 3 bases, with 10 bases between the two germline ends. The CDR3 length is 14 residues. The V gene's germline CDR1 is SGHAT and CDR2 FQDESV (reference sequence). This chain's CDR3 is CASSLVTQGYEQYF. As DNA, the CDR3 is TGTGCCAGCAGCTTAGTTACACAGGGCTACGAGCAGTACTTC.

This clonotype has a count of ten or more. The chain uses TRBV29-1 and TRBJ2-5, with 7 nucleotides matching TRBD2. Germline CDR1 reads SQVTM; CDR2 reads ANQGSEA. The CDR3 has 14 residues. V was clipped by 1 base and J by 4 bases; unmatched bases: 6. The CDR3 DNA reads TGCAGCGTTGAAGGCCTCTCGGGGGGAGAGACCCAGTACTTC. It is translated as CSVEGLSGGETQYF. Complete variable domain (other parts from reference TRBV29-1 and TRBJ2-5): SAVISQKPSRDICQRGTSLTIQCQVDSQVTMMFWYRQQPGQSLTLIATANQGSEATYESGFVIDKFPISRPNLTFSTLTVSNMSPEDSSIYLCSVEGLSGGETQYFGPGTRLLVL.

This clonotype came up once. The J gene is TRBJ1-2, the V gene TRBV12-3 or TRBV12-4; 8 nucleotides match TRBD1. There are 15 residues in the CDR3. Trimming at V came to 4 bases and at J to 3 bases, leaving 7 bases not matched to a gene. As DNA, the CDR3 is TGTGCCAGCAGTTACTCCCCAGGGGGCGACTATGGCTACACCTTC. Residues: CASSYSPGGDYGYTF.

This chain links TRBV2 with TRBJ2-7; D remains ambiguous. V was pared by 4 bases and J by 1 base, with 11 bases between. Germline CDR1 and CDR2: SNHLY and FYNNEI. This CDR3 has 14 amino acids. CDR3 in DNA: TGTGCCAGCAGTGCCTTGTCTTTTTCCTACGAGCAGTACTTC. Amino acid sequence: CASSALSFSYEQYF.

This clonotype has more than one count but fewer than ten. This rearrangement joins TRBV20-1 to TRBJ2-7; the match to TRBD2 covers 11 bases. J gave up 2 bases and V 6 bases, and 3 bases lay outside the gene matches. The CDR3 consists of 13 residues. The V gene's germline CDR1 is DFQATT and CDR2 SNEGSKA (reference sequence). CDR3 coding DNA: TGCAGTGCCTGGACTAGCGGGCCCTACGAGCAGTACTTC. Amino acid sequence: CSAWTSGPYEQYF.

The chain has TRBV10-3 and TRBJ2-5, with D tentatively TRBD1 or TRBD2 (5 bases each). Germline values: CDR1 ENHRY, CDR2 SYGVKD. The germline V and J ends were trimmed by 2 bases and 9 bases, with 25 bases remaining between them. This CDR3 comprises 17 residues. The CDR3 reads CAISEGATGYSNQPQYF. CDR3 DNA: TGTGCCATCAGTGAGGGGGCGACGGGATATAGCAATCAGCCCCAGTACTTC.

This clonotype was observed at least ten times. V gene TRBV2 combines with J gene TRBJ2-7; D is perhaps TRBD1 or TRBD2 (5 bases each). Germline V CDR1 and CDR2: SNHLY, FYNNEI. V was pared by 4 bases and J by 2 bases, with 15 bases between. The CDR3 covers 15 residues. The CDR3 sequence: CASSVKGTLTYEQYF. The CDR3 DNA follows: TGTGCCAGCAGTGTGAAGGGGACCTTGACCTACGAGCAGTACTTC.

This clonotype was seen at least ten times. The chain combines TRBV10-3 with TRBJ2-5, with 7 bases lining up with TRBD2. Germline V gives CDR1 ENHRY, CDR2 SYGVKD. CDR3 length: 13 amino acids. V lost 7 bases and J lost 1; bases outside the gene matches: 3. The CDR3 coding sequence is TGTGCCATCACGAGCGGGACCCAAGAGACCCAGTACTTC. Residues: CAITSGTQETQYF.

This clonotype has a count of ten or more. The V gene is TRBV12-3 or TRBV12-4, the J gene TRBJ1-5; D is ambiguous. The CDR3 totals 13 residues. Trimming cost V 6 bases and J 9 bases, with 15 bases left between them. The CDR3 coding sequence is TGTGCCAGCAGCGACGGAGATCTTAGGCCCCAGCATTTT. Translation: CASSDGDLRPQHF.

There are many counts of this clonotype. The V call is TRBV10-3, the J call TRBJ2-7; the D gene is possibly TRBD2 (6 bases). Per the germline V gene, CDR1 is ENHRY and CDR2 is SYGVKD. The CDR3 length is 15 residues. The V end was cut by 10 bases, the J end by 5 bases, with 24 bases between. The CDR3 DNA reads as TGTGCCACCGTCCCTGCAGAGCGACTAGGCCACGAGCAGTACTTC. Translated, it gives CATVPAERLGHEQYF.

This clonotype was recorded at least ten times. The V call is TRBV24-1, the J call TRBJ2-6; D may be TRBD2 (5 bases). The CDR3 has 18 amino acids. V was trimmed by 1 base and J by 2 bases, leaving 14 bases between them. Germline V gives CDR1 KGHDR, CDR2 SFDVKD. CDR3 coding DNA: TGTGCCACCAGTGATTTTACCCCTGGAGGTACTGGGGCCAACGTCCTGACTTTC. It encodes CATSDFTPGGTGANVLTF.

For this clonotype: Given a much more abundant clone one base away, this may be a read error. This chain links TRBV10-1 with TRBJ1-5; D gene ambiguous. CDR1 WNHNN and CDR2 SYGVQD come from the germline V gene (reference sequence). There are 17 residues in the CDR3. Trimming stripped 4 bases from V and 0 bases from J, with 16 bases between. CDR3 sequence: CASSVPGREDSNQPQHF. CDR3 DNA sequence: TGCGCCAGCAGTGTGCCGGGCCGCGAGGATAGCAATCAGCCCCAGCATTTT.

This clonotype was observed a few times. The chain is built from TRBV9 and TRBJ2-7, with unresolved D. The V gene's germline CDR1 is SGDLS and CDR2 YYNGEE. The CDR3 contains 13 residues. V lost 5 bases to trimming and J lost 0 bases, with 9 bases between them. The CDR3 loop is CASSSYLSYEQYF. CDR3 in DNA: TGTGCCAGCAGTTCCTACCTCTCCTACGAGCAGTACTTC.

This rearrangement joins TRBV10-3 to TRBJ1-5; no clear D. CDR1 is ENHRY and CDR2 is SYGVKD in the germline V gene. V gave up 3 bases and J gave up 6 bases, with 12 bases separating them. This CDR3 contains 14 residues. In DNA, the CDR3 is TGTGCCATCAGTGACCCGGGCCATCTTCAGCCCCAGCATTTT. It translates to CAISDPGHLQPQHF.

This clonotype was seen a single time. The rearrangement uses TRBV25-1 and TRBJ1-6; TRBD1 matches at 8 bases. Germline V gene lookup returns CDR1 MGHDK and CDR2 SYGVNS. The CDR3 consists of 13 residues. V shed 8 bases, J shed 10 bases, and the junction held 7 bases outside the gene matches. CDR3 amino acids: CASSGQVTSPLHF. Here the CDR3 DNA reads TGTGCCAGCTCGGGACAGGTTACATCACCCCTCCACTTT.

This clonotype was seen many times. CDR3 in amino acids: CSVVQGTSTGELFF. The CDR3 DNA reads as TGCAGCGTTGTGCAGGGAACAAGCACCGGGGAGCTGTTTTTT. This chain uses TRBV29-1 with TRBJ2-2, with D possibly matching TRBD1 (5 bases). V lost 4 bases and J 4 bases, leaving 13 bases between the germline ends. Germline V lookup: CDR1 SQVTM, CDR2 ANQGSEA. The CDR3 runs to 14 residues.

In its sample, this clonotype was seen a few times. The chain uses TRBV6-1 and TRBJ2-7; possibly TRBD1 for D (5 bases). This CDR3 has 14 residues. V was pared by 6 bases and J by 1 base, with 13 bases between. Germline CDR1 and CDR2: MNHNS and SASEGT. This CDR3 is CASSLQVPSYEQYF. CDR3 nucleotides: TGTGCCAGCAGCCTACAGGTTCCTTCCTACGAGCAGTACTTC.

This clonotype has at least ten counts. V gene TRBV10-3 combines with J gene TRBJ1-5; no firm D call. Germline CDR1 reads ENHRY; CDR2 reads SYGVKD. V shed 3 bases and J shed 5 bases, with 11 bases lying between them. The CDR3 contains 14 residues. CDR3 bases: TGTGCCATCAGTGATAAGGACCTGCATCAGCCCCAGCATTTT. As protein: CAISDKDLHQPQHF.

In this sample, this clonotype turned up once. The chain's CDR3 is CAISGAGGITEAFF. DNA of the CDR3: TGTGCCATCAGTGGAGCAGGGGGGATCACTGAAGCTTTCTTT. V usage is TRBV10-3 and J usage is TRBJ1-1; 7 nucleotides align to TRBD1. This CDR3 has 14 residues. Germline CDR1 reads ENHRY; CDR2 reads SYGVKD. The J segment lost 4 bases and the V segment lost 4 bases, leaving 6 bases of the junction unmatched.

J is TRBJ1-6 and V is TRBV13; possible D gene TRBD1, 5 bases. Per germline, CDR1 PRHDT and CDR2 FYEKMQ (reference sequence). The CDR3 contains 16 residues. Trimming stripped 5 bases from V and 9 bases from J, with 20 bases between. CDR3 sequence (DNA): TGTGCCAGCAGCCGGGGACTTGGTCAGGGAGGTTCACCCCTCCACTTT. Protein product: CASSRGLGQGGSPLHF.

The genes are TRBV29-1 and TRBJ1-1; D possibly corresponds to TRBD1 (5 bases). The germline V gene encodes CDR1 SQVTM and CDR2 ANQGSEA. V was pared by 8 bases and J by 8 bases, with 15 bases between. There are 11 residues in the CDR3. Here the CDR3 DNA reads TGCAGCCCTATTTCGGGGCTAGAAGCTTTCTTT. Protein sequence: CSPISGLEAFF. The full variable domain, with the rest looked up from reference TRBV29-1 and TRBJ1-1, is SAVISQKPSRDICQRGTSLTIQCQVDSQVTMMFWYRQQPGQSLTLIATANQGSEATYESGFVIDKFPISRPNLTFSTLTVSNMSPEDSSIYLCSPISGLEAFFGQGTRLTVV.